The rows below give T cell receptor beta chains drawn from one sample of a study of blood T cell repertoires in COVID-19. TCRdb's copy holds only in-frame clones and misses some; the assay was immunoSEQ multiplex PCR. The top ten clones hold about 1.5% of a sample with 370,000 or so clones, over 75% of them seen once. Input material: PBMCs or T cells enriched from blood (not recorded which). Receptor source: a man aged 25-40 years who had recovered from COVID-19. The CDR3 runs from the conserved cysteine through the conserved F or W. The listing skips clone size in some rows; elsewhere it reads once, few, many or a size class.

j_gene | len | abundance | v_gene | CDR3aa
TRBJ2-6 | 17 | - | TRBV18 | CASSRQPGSVGANVLTF
TRBJ1-2 | 17 | once | TRBV21-1 | CASSSPEGGALNYGYTF
TRBJ2-7 | 14 | - | TRBV4-1 | CASSASGGSYEQYF
TRBJ1-4 | 14 | - | TRBV4-1 | CASSPTRGNEKLFF
TRBJ1-6 | 15 | - | TRBV19 | CASSRGHTYNSPLHF
TRBJ1-1 | 13 | - | TRBV10-3 | CAIKEITNTEAFF
TRBJ1-2 | 14 | - | TRBV19 | CASSKGTLESGYTF
TRBJ2-2 | 17 | - | TRBV10-1 | CASSESMGGQNTGELFF
TRBJ1-2 | 14 | - | TRBV9 | CASSVEEGPYGYTF
TRBJ2-3 | 15 | - | TRBV9 | CASSAGGRETDTQYF
TRBJ2-3 | 16 | - | TRBV7-9 | CASSLTLAGGTDTQYF
TRBJ1-5 | 15 | - | TRBV2 | CASSGQTYSNQPQHF
TRBJ1-2 | 12 | - | TRBV4-1 | CASSQAQYGYTF
TRBJ2-1 | 14 | - | TRBV5-5 | CASSLFRGHNEQFF
TRBJ1-1 | 11 | once | TRBV10-3 | CAISEQGEAFF
TRBJ1-5 | 16 | - | TRBV19 | CASSDIRDRVGQPQHF
TRBJ1-1 | 15 | - | TRBV27 | CASSGKGTGDTEAFF
TRBJ1-6 | 13 | - | TRBV7-9 | CASSSTRDSPLHF